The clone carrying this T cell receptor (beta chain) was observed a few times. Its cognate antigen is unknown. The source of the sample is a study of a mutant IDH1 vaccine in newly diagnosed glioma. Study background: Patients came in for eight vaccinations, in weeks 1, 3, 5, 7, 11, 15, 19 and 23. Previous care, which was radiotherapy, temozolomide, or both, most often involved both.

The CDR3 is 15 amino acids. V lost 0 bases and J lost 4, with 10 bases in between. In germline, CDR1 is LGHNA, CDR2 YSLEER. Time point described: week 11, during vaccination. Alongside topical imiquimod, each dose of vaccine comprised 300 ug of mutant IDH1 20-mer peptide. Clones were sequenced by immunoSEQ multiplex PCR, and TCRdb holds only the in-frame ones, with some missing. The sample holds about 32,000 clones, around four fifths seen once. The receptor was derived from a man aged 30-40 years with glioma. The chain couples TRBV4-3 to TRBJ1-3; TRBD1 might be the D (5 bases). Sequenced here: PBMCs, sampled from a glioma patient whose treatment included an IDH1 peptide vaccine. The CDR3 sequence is CASSQETVPGNTIYF. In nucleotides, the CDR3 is TGCGCCAGCAGCCAAGAGACAGTCCCGGGAAACACCATATATTTT.